The rows below give T cell receptor beta chains drawn from one sample of a study of blood T cell repertoires in COVID-19. Libraries were prepared by immunoSEQ multiplex PCR; TCRdb keeps only in-frame clonotypes and omits some of them. The sample yields about 180,000 clones, approximately 88% seen once. The material sequenced was peripheral blood. The source is a woman aged 40-49 years with COVID-19, enrolled during active disease. CDR3s include the opening cysteine and the closing phenylalanine or tryptophan. Each record gives: J gene, clone size, D gene, V gene, CDR3 protein, CDR3 DNA. The D gene is left open where the match is weak. For some rows the clone size is stated as once, few or many, or as a class when expanded; others skip it.

j_call: TRBJ2-1; clone_size: .; d_call: TRBD1; v_call: TRBV18; cdr3_aa: CASSPPVAGGNEQFF; cdr3_nt: TGTGCCAGCTCACCACCGGTGGCAGGGGGCAATGAGCAGTTCTTC
j_call: TRBJ2-3; clone_size: .; d_call: .; v_call: TRBV6-5; cdr3_aa: CASVRGQVTDTQYF; cdr3_nt: TGTGCCAGCGTCAGGGGACAAGTCACAGATACGCAGTATTTT
j_call: TRBJ2-1; clone_size: .; d_call: .; v_call: TRBV5-1; cdr3_aa: CASSPPGQGSNEQFF; cdr3_nt: TGCGCCAGCAGCCCCCCGGGACAAGGCTCGAATGAGCAGTTCTTC
j_call: TRBJ2-2; clone_size: .; d_call: TRBD2; v_call: TRBV14; cdr3_aa: CASSPRLAGVMGRTGELFF; cdr3_nt: TGTGCCAGCAGCCCCAGACTAGCGGGAGTAATGGGCCGTACCGGGGAGCTGTTTTTT
j_call: TRBJ1-4; clone_size: .; d_call: TRBD1; v_call: TRBV5-1; cdr3_aa: CASKGDRVYEKLFF; cdr3_nt: TGCGCCAGCAAGGGGGACAGGGTTTATGAAAAACTGTTTTTT
j_call: TRBJ1-5; clone_size: .; d_call: TRBD1; v_call: TRBV25-1; cdr3_aa: CASSGGTANNQPQHF; cdr3_nt: TGTGCCAGCAGTGGGGGGACAGCGAATAATCAGCCCCAGCATTTT
j_call: TRBJ2-1; clone_size: .; d_call: TRBD2; v_call: TRBV5-1; cdr3_aa: CASSLSPSGAYNEQFF; cdr3_nt: TGCGCCAGCAGTCTGTCGCCTAGCGGGGCTTACAATGAGCAGTTCTTC
j_call: TRBJ1-6; clone_size: .; d_call: .; v_call: TRBV6-2/TRBV6-3; cdr3_aa: CASSYNGAHNSPLHF; cdr3_nt: TGTGCCAGCAGTTACAATGGGGCCCATAATTCACCCCTCCACTTT
j_call: TRBJ1-5; clone_size: .; d_call: TRBD1; v_call: TRBV5-6; cdr3_aa: CASSFTGGYQPQHF; cdr3_nt: TGTGCCAGCAGCTTTACAGGGGGCTATCAGCCCCAGCATTTT
j_call: TRBJ1-5; clone_size: once; d_call: .; v_call: TRBV5-6; cdr3_aa: CASSFGANQPQHF; cdr3_nt: TGTGCCAGCAGCTTTGGGGCTAATCAGCCCCAGCATTTT
j_call: TRBJ1-4; clone_size: .; d_call: TRBD1; v_call: TRBV14; cdr3_aa: CASSPLDRERLFF; cdr3_nt: TGTGCCAGCAGTCCTCTCGACAGGGAGAGACTGTTTTTT
j_call: TRBJ2-2; clone_size: once; d_call: .; v_call: TRBV9; cdr3_aa: CASSVNPATTGGELFF; cdr3_nt: TGTGCCAGCAGCGTGAATCCAGCTACCACGGGAGGGGAGCTGTTTTTT
j_call: TRBJ2-7; clone_size: .; d_call: TRBD2; v_call: TRBV29-1; cdr3_aa: CSVLAGEGYEQYF; cdr3_nt: TGCAGCGTTTTAGCGGGAGAAGGCTACGAGCAGTACTTC
j_call: TRBJ2-2; clone_size: .; d_call: TRBD1; v_call: TRBV6-1; cdr3_aa: CASREDVYGTGNRGVQDTGELFF; cdr3_nt: TGTGCCAGCAGGGAAGATGTATATGGGACAGGGAATAGAGGGGTTCAGGACACCGGGGAGCTGTTTTTT
j_call: TRBJ1-1; clone_size: few; d_call: .; v_call: TRBV5-4; cdr3_aa: CASSLDEGTEAFF; cdr3_nt: TGTGCCAGCAGCTTGGATGAGGGAACTGAAGCTTTCTTT
j_call: TRBJ2-2; clone_size: .; d_call: .; v_call: TRBV24-1; cdr3_aa: CATSAARTDGAARTGELFF; cdr3_nt: TGTGCCACCAGTGCCGCCCGGACGGATGGGGCCGCTAGGACCGGGGAGCTGTTTTTT
j_call: TRBJ2-1; clone_size: .; d_call: TRBD2; v_call: TRBV7-2; cdr3_aa: CASSSSSGATYNEQFF; cdr3_nt: TGTGCCAGCAGCTCCTCTAGCGGGGCGACCTACAATGAGCAGTTCTTC
j_call: TRBJ1-1; clone_size: .; d_call: TRBD1; v_call: TRBV7-3; cdr3_aa: CASSPQGALNTEAFF; cdr3_nt: TGTGCCAGCAGCCCCCAGGGGGCCTTGAACACTGAAGCTTTCTTT
j_call: TRBJ2-7; clone_size: few; d_call: .; v_call: TRBV28; cdr3_aa: CASRKSEYKIYEQYF; cdr3_nt: TGTGCCAGCAGAAAAAGTGAATACAAAATCTACGAGCAGTACTTC
j_call: TRBJ2-2; clone_size: .; d_call: TRBD1; v_call: TRBV10-1; cdr3_aa: CASSWDRESAGELFF; cdr3_nt: TGCGCCAGCAGCTGGGACAGGGAATCGGCCGGGGAGCTGTTTTTT
j_call: TRBJ1-3; clone_size: .; d_call: TRBD1; v_call: TRBV5-1; cdr3_aa: CASSPEGQQRNTIYF; cdr3_nt: TGCGCCAGCAGCCCCGAGGGACAGCAAAGAAACACCATATATTTT
j_call: TRBJ1-6; clone_size: .; d_call: .; v_call: TRBV28; cdr3_aa: CASSLWSQRNSPLHF; cdr3_nt: TGTGCCAGCAGCCTATGGTCCCAACGGAATTCACCCCTCCACTTT
j_call: TRBJ1-1; clone_size: .; d_call: .; v_call: TRBV25-1; cdr3_aa: CASSEYTGDAYIRAEAFF; cdr3_nt: TGTGCCAGCAGTGAATATACGGGGGACGCTTATATTCGGGCTGAAGCTTTCTTT
j_call: TRBJ1-2; clone_size: few; d_call: .; v_call: TRBV27; cdr3_aa: CASKAGTYGYTF; cdr3_nt: TGTGCCAGCAAGGCAGGGACTTATGGCTACACCTTC
j_call: TRBJ1-5; clone_size: .; d_call: TRBD1; v_call: TRBV24-1; cdr3_aa: CATSDPRQGWSNQPQHF; cdr3_nt: TGTGCCACCAGTGATCCAAGACAGGGTTGGAGCAATCAGCCCCAGCATTTT
j_call: TRBJ2-7; clone_size: .; d_call: .; v_call: TRBV27; cdr3_aa: CASSLAEGYEQYF; cdr3_nt: TGTGCCAGCAGCTTGGCGGAGGGCTACGAGCAGTACTTC
j_call: TRBJ2-1; clone_size: .; d_call: TRBD1; v_call: TRBV5-4; cdr3_aa: CASSLGQGRSYNEQFF; cdr3_nt: TGTGCCAGCAGCCTGGGACAGGGGCGTTCCTACAATGAGCAGTTCTTC
j_call: TRBJ2-3; clone_size: .; d_call: TRBD2; v_call: TRBV6-4; cdr3_aa: CASSDAGGTDTQYF; cdr3_nt: TGTGCCAGCAGTGACGCGGGGGGCACAGATACGCAGTATTTT
j_call: TRBJ2-2; clone_size: .; d_call: .; v_call: TRBV4-1; cdr3_aa: CASSPETIETGSGELFF; cdr3_nt: TGCGCCAGCAGCCCAGAAACAATTGAGACTGGAAGCGGGGAGCTGTTTTTT
j_call: TRBJ2-3; clone_size: .; d_call: TRBD2; v_call: TRBV9; cdr3_aa: CASSGTSGGQKDTQYF; cdr3_nt: TGTGCCAGCAGCGGGACTAGCGGGGGCCAGAAAGATACGCAGTATTTT